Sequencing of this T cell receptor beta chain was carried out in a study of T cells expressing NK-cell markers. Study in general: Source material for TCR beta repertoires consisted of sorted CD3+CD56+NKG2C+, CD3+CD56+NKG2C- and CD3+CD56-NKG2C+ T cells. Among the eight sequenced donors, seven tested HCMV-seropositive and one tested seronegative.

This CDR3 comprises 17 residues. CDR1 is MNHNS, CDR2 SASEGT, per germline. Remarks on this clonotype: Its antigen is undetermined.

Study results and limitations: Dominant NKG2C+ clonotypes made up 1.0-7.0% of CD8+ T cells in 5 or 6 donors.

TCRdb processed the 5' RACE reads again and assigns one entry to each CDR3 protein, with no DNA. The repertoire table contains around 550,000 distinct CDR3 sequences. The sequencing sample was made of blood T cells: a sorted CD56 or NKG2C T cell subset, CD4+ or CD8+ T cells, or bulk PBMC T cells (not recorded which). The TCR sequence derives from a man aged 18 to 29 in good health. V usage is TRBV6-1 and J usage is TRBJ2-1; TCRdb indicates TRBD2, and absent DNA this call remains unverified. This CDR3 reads CASRLSSLSGIWNEQFF.